This TCR beta chain comes out of a study of blood T cell repertoires in COVID-19. In the study overall: Acute and convalescent COVID-19 samples came from the United States, Italy and Spain. Nucleic acid was either cDNA or gDNA, and it came from T cells, B-cell-depleted T cells, or PBMCs.

Trimming stripped 2 bases from V and 3 bases from J, with 10 bases between. This CDR3 comprises 14 residues. The V gene's germline CDR1 is MRHNA and CDR2 SNTAGT. In the original analysis: Counts of nucleated cells, estimated from reference gene primer amplification, were obtained. Sequencing used immunoSEQ multiplex PCR; TCRdb keeps in-frame clones, though not all of them. V and J calls and clone size follow that table, whereas D and trimming were derived from the DNA. The sample records about 70,000 clones, approximately 89% being singletons. The count of this clone is one. This receptor was taken from a man older than 75 with acute or convalescent COVID-19. Sequencing was carried out using peripheral blood. The chain carries TRBV6-4 and TRBJ1-1; D gene unclear. Here the CDR3 DNA reads TGTGCCAGCAGTGACGGGGAGGAGGACACTGAAGCTTTCTTT. Translated: CASSDGEEDTEAFF.